This record covers a single T cell receptor beta chain. What it binds is unknown. The data are from a study of shared clonotypes between healthy human individuals. Study information: A donor's plate count was three for CD4 naive and three for CD4 memory; CD8 naive had two and CD8 memory one.

In the naive CD8 group, cells lacked CD45RO and were positively selected for CCR7, so terminally differentiated effector memory CD45RA+ cells were left out. CDR1 and CDR2 (germline): SGHRS, YFSETQ. This CDR3 contains 15 residues. V was cut by 3 bases and J by 1 base, with 13 bases left in between. The study, taken as a whole, reports: The study's rarefaction showed incomplete sorted-subset sequencing despite large depth. Sequencing depth was expected to affect clonotype sharing among donors.

Assay runs were performed at deep level. Sequencing was performed with immunoSEQ multiplex PCR; in TCRdb, only in-frame clones are kept and a portion is missing. The sample records roughly 570,000 clones, about 98% being singletons. V is TRBV5-1 and J is TRBJ1-1, with D perhaps matching TRBD1 (6 bases). Input material: naive CD8+ T cells sorted from blood. The receptor comes from a man under 40 in good health. This CDR3 reads CASSSRDTWNTEAFF. CDR3 coding DNA: TGCGCCAGCAGCTCCCGGGACACTTGGAACACTGAAGCTTTCTTT.